Given below is one T cell receptor beta chain in context. Antigen specificity is unknown. These data originate in a study of OX40 agonist ivuxolimab in advanced cancers. General study points: On average, CD8+ T cells showed a greater number of expanded clones than CD4+.

Researchers took blood at baseline, on cycle 4 day 1, and on cycle 7 day 1. Libraries were prepared by immunoSEQ multiplex PCR; TCRdb keeps only in-frame clonotypes and omits some of them. The profile covers 50,000 or so clones, with around 86% appearing a single time and roughly 0.88% taken by the ten largest. The CDR3 covers 14 residues. Germline CDR1 is SGHAT and CDR2 is FQNNGV. V lost 3 bases to trimming and J lost 4 bases, with 9 bases between them. This TCR came from an adult with an advanced solid tumor such as melanoma, head and neck, liver or kidney cancer. The chain employs TRBV11-2 and TRBJ2-2; no definite D call. Sequences were derived from CD4+ or CD8+ T cells sorted from blood, sampled in a trial of the OX40 agonist ivuxolimab. The CDR3 here is CASSFTEFTGELFF. The CDR3 DNA reads TGTGCCAGCAGCTTCACAGAATTCACCGGGGAGCTGTTTTTT. The full variable domain, its missing parts supplied by reference TRBV11-2 and TRBJ2-2, is EAGVAQSPRYKIIEKRQSVAFWCNPISGHATLYWYQQILGQGPKLLIQFQNNGVVDDSQLPKDRFSAERLKGVDSTLKIQPAKLEDSAVYLCASSFTEFTGELFFGEGSRLTVL.